Presented here are 10 T cell receptor beta chains from one specimen sequenced in a study of shared clonotypes between healthy human individuals. Some clones are missing from TCRdb's copy, which holds only in-frame ones; the method was immunoSEQ multiplex PCR. The sample records approximately 810,000 clones, 80% to 95% being singletons. CD45RO-negative cells were positively selected for CCR7, leaving out terminally differentiated effector memory CD45RA+ cells. What was sequenced was naive CD8+ T cells sorted from blood. The receptors were gathered from a man aged 30-40 years in good health.

The rearrangement joins TRBV6-1 to TRBJ2-7; D unclear. The length of the CDR3 is 14 residues. Deletions cut 2 bases from V and 0 bases from J, with 8 bases between. The germline gives CDR1 MNHNS, CDR2 SASEGT. The CDR3 DNA is TGTGCCAGCAGTGAAATATCCGGCTCCTACGAGCAGTACTTC. It specifies CASSEISGSYEQYF.

The V call is TRBV25-1, the J call TRBJ2-4, with D unresolved. With 6 bases removed from V and 2 bases from J, the gap between germline ends came to 8 bases. The CDR3 spans 13 residues. Germline lookup yields CDR1 MGHDK and CDR2 SYGVNS. CDR3 sequence (DNA): TGTGCCAGCAGGGACGGTTCCAAAAACATTCAGTACTTC. This gives the protein CASRDGSKNIQYF.

The chain recombines TRBV10-3 with TRBJ2-6; a possible D gene is TRBD1 (6 bases). Trimming removed 0 bases at V and 0 bases at J, with 24 bases between. The V gene's germline CDR1 is ENHRY and CDR2 SYGVKD. The CDR3 extends over 22 amino acids. The CDR3, as DNA: TGTGCCATCAGTGAGTCTCCAATCATAGAGGGGGAAGAAAACTCTGGGGCCAACGTCCTGACTTTC. It codes for CAISESPIIEGEENSGANVLTF.

The V call is TRBV27, the J call TRBJ1-1, with a possible D match to TRBD1 (5 bases). V was trimmed by 4 bases and J by 7 bases, leaving 10 bases between them. CDR1 is MNHEY and CDR2 is SMNVEV in the germline V gene (reference sequence). The CDR3 length is 12 residues. The chain's CDR3 is CASSSGTFEAFF. Written as DNA, the CDR3 is TGTGCCAGCAGTTCTGGGACGTTTGAAGCTTTCTTT.

V usage is TRBV5-6 and J usage is TRBJ1-2; D is unresolved. CDR3 size: 13 residues. Between the trimmed V and J ends, which lost 1 base and 4 bases, there was a span of 8 bases. CDR1 is SGHDT, CDR2 YYEEEE, per germline. The CDR3 sequence is CASSLSGSYGYTF. The CDR3 DNA reads as TGTGCCAGCAGCTTGAGCGGCAGCTATGGCTACACCTTC.

This sequence joins TRBV27 and TRBJ2-7; tentative D call: TRBD2 (6 bases). V gave up 8 bases and J gave up 5 bases, with 13 bases separating them. Germline assignment: CDR1 MNHEY and CDR2 SMNVEV (reference sequence). The CDR3 length is 12 residues. CDR3 nucleotide sequence: TGTGCCAGCTCCGGAGGGGCTCACGAGCAGTACTTC. Translation: CASSGGAHEQYF.

With regard to this clone: In the same sample, other DNA sequences code for this CDR3. This chain joins TRBV27 and TRBJ2-2, with no clear D. V was shortened by 0 bases and J by 6 bases, with 5 bases between the two germline ends. The CDR3 sequence is 13 residues long. CDR1 and CDR2 from the germline V gene are MNHEY and SMNVEV (reference sequence). This chain's CDR3 is CASSLSGAGELFF. CDR3 bases: TGTGCCAGCAGTTTATCTGGCGCCGGGGAGCTGTTTTTT.

The rearrangement joins TRBV7-6 to TRBJ2-1; the match to TRBD2 covers 12 bases. CDR1 is SGHVS and CDR2 is FNYEAQ in the germline V gene. This CDR3 contains 17 residues. The J segment lost 1 base and the V segment lost 5 bases, leaving 6 bases of the junction unmatched. The CDR3 nucleotides are TGTGCCAGCAGCCCGAGGACTAGCGGGAATTCCTACAATGAGCAGTTCTTC. It specifies CASSPRTSGNSYNEQFF.

This chain joins TRBV6-5 and TRBJ1-3; tentative D call: TRBD1 (6 bases). V was cut by 5 bases and J by 2 bases, with 10 bases left in between. The CDR3 has 14 amino acids. Germline CDR1 reads MNHEY; CDR2 reads SVGAGI. The chain's CDR3 is CASSPQGTGNTIYF. Here the CDR3 DNA reads TGTGCCAGCAGTCCTCAGGGGACTGGAAACACCATATATTTT.

The chain combines TRBV12-1 with TRBJ2-3. TRBV12-1 is shown as a pseudogene. The CDR3 is 16 amino acids. CDR3 sequence: CASSHLDRFPTDTQYF. The CDR3 DNA reads TGTGCCAGCAGCCACCTCGACCGCTTCCCCACAGATACGCAGTATTTT.